The text below deals with one T cell receptor beta chain. Its matching antigen is unknown. Axillary draining lymph nodes of breast cancer patients supplied the node samples. Germline lookup yields CDR1 MNHEY and CDR2 SVGAGI. Between the trimmed V and J ends, which lost 6 bases and 2 bases, there was a span of 23 bases. This CDR3 contains 17 residues. One entry per CDR3 protein, called by TCRdb with MiXCR from the multiplex PCR reads. Counted here are approximately 210,000 distinct CDR3 sequences, less than 40% occurring once; the ten biggest clones make up approximately 3.3%. This record belongs to a study of breast tumors, draining lymph nodes, adjacent tissues. General study points: Luminal-like breast cancer showed significantly higher tumor–nontumor repertoire similarity than basal-like. Compared with lymph nodes, tumors were less diverse; compared with nontumor tissue, more. Data only fit, rather than demonstrated, lymph node origin of most tumor T cells. Data fit most tumor T cells coming from lymph node, expanding in tumor.

Material for sequencing was axillary lymph node tissue. The receptor was derived from a female donor with breast cancer. Some clones in this sample may be carry-over from other donors' samples. This chain uses TRBV6-5 with TRBJ2-7; D may correspond to TRBD1 or TRBD2 (5 bases each). CDR3 sequence (DNA): TGTGCCAGCAGCCCCAGGCCCCCCGGGACGGGAACCTACGAGCAGTACTTC. It specifies CASSPRPPGTGTYEQYF.